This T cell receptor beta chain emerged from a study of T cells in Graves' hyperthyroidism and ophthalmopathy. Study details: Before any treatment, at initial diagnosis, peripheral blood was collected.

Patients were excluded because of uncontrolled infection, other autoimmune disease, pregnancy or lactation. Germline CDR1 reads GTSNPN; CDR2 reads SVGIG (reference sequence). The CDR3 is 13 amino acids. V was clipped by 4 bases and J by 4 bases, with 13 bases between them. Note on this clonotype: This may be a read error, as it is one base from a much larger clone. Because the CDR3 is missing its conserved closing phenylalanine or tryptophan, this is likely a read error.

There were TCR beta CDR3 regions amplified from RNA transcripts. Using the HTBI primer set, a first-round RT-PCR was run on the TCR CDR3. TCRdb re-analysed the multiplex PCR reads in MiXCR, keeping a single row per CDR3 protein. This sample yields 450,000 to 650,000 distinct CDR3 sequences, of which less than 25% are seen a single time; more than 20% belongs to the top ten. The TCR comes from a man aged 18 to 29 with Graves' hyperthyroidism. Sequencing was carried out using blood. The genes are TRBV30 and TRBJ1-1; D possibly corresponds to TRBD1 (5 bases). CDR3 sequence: CAWTTGSGTEAFL. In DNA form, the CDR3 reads TGTGCCTGGACAACAGGATCGGGCACTGAAGCTTTCTTG.